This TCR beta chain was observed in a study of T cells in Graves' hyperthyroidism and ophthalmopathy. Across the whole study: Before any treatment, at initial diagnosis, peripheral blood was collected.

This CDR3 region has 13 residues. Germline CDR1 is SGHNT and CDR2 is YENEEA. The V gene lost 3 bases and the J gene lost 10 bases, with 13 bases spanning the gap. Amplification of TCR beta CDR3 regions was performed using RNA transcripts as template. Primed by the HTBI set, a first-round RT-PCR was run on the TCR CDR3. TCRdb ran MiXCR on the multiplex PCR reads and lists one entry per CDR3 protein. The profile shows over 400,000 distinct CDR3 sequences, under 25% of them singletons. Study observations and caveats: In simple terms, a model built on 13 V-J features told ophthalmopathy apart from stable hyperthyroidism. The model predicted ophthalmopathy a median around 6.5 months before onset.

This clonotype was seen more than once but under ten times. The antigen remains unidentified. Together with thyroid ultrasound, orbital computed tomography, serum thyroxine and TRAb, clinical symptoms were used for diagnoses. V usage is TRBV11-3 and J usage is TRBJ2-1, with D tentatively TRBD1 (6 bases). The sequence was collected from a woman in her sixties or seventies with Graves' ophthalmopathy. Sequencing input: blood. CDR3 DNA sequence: TGTGCCAGCAGCTTCAGGGGCATAGGGGAGCAGTTCTTC. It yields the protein CASSFRGIGEQFF.